The 29 T cell receptor beta chains reported below all come from one sample, sequenced in a study of human T cells and chemical hapten exposure. From the RACE reads, TCRdb called clonotypes with MiXCR, one entry per CDR3 protein. The sample has 50,000 to 70,000 distinct CDR3 sequences, roughly 12% seen once. As to time point: patch test 3, about 24 weeks after DPC sensitization. Treatment given: therapeutic diphenylcyclopropenone sensitization with weekly scalp DPC. The sample was whole blood, taken in connection with sensitization to the hapten diphenylcyclopropenone (DPC). Receptors originate from a young man with alopecia areata. Some clones in this sample may be carry-over from other donors' samples.

The rearrangement links TRBV6-5 to TRBJ1-1; a possible D gene is TRBD1 (5 bases). Germline V CDR1 and CDR2: MNHEY, SVGAGI. This CDR3 spans 14 amino acids. The germline V and J ends were trimmed by 3 bases and 5 bases, with 13 bases remaining between them. CDR3 amino acids: CASSYGASGTEAFF. The CDR3 DNA reads as TGTGCCAGCAGTTATGGGGCTTCGGGGACTGAAGCTTTCTTT.

This clonotype has more than one count but fewer than ten. J is TRBJ2-7 and V is TRBV9, with D tentatively TRBD2 (5 bases). V lost 4 bases and J lost 6, with 11 bases in between. CDR3 length: 12 residues. Germline CDR1 reads SGDLS; CDR2 reads YYNGEE. The DNA for the CDR3 is TGTGCCAGCAGCCCCGGGATGCGCGAGCAGTACTTC. Encoded protein: CASSPGMREQYF. Using reference TRBV9 and TRBJ2-7 for the parts outside the CDR3, the full variable domain is DSGVTQTPKHLITATGQRVTLRCSPRSGDLSVYWYQQSLDQGLQFLIQYYNGEERAKGNILERFSAQQFPDLHSELNLSSLELGDSALYFCASSPGMREQYFGPGTRLTVT.

This clonotype occurred a few times. The chain joins TRBV28 to TRBJ1-4; D call uncertain. CDR1 and CDR2 (germline): MDHEN, SYDVKM. Trimming left V 4 bases short and J 6 bases short, with 9 bases between. The CDR3 consists of 13 residues. The CDR3 region is CASSSQIYEKLFF. The DNA of the CDR3 is TGTGCCAGCAGTTCCCAAATTTATGAAAAACTGTTTTTT.

There are many counts of this clonotype. This chain links TRBV2 with TRBJ2-1; 7 nucleotides line up with TRBD2. J lost 0 bases, V lost 4 bases, and 3 bases had no gene match. The CDR3 length is 15 residues. Germline V gene sequence: CDR1 SNHLY, CDR2 FYNNEI. This CDR3 is CASSGGGGSYNEQFF. CDR3 nucleotides: TGTGCCAGCAGTGGCGGCGGGGGCTCCTACAATGAGCAGTTCTTC. The full variable domain, its missing parts supplied by reference TRBV2 and TRBJ2-1, is EPEVTQTPSHQVTQMGQEVILRCVPISNHLYFYWYRQILGQKVEFLVSFYNNEISEKSEIFDDQFSVERPDGSNFTLKIRSTKLEDSAMYFCASSGGGGSYNEQFFGPGTRLTVL.

The rearrangement links TRBV19 to TRBJ1-4, with D maybe TRBD1 (5 bases). Trimming removed 4 bases at V and 8 bases at J, with 20 bases between. Germline V CDR1 and CDR2: LNHDA, SQIVND (reference sequence). The CDR3 runs to 16 residues. The DNA for the CDR3 is TGTGCCAGTAGTACATTCCTATTTGCCAGGGACGAAAAACTGTTTTTT. Translating gives CASSTFLFARDEKLFF.

Many counts were recorded for this clonotype. CDR3 loop: CASRDPRDSFYEQYF. The DNA of the CDR3 is TGTGCCAGCAGAGATCCCCGGGACAGCTTCTACGAGCAGTACTTC. The rearrangement joins TRBV6-1 to TRBJ2-7; 7 nucleotides match TRBD1. J was trimmed by 3 bases and V by 6 bases; bases with no gene match: 11. CDR3 length: 15 amino acids. Germline values: CDR1 MNHNS, CDR2 SASEGT.

This clonotype was detected many times. This chain links TRBV28 with TRBJ2-7, with D unclear. Germline CDR1 reads MDHEN; CDR2 reads SYDVKM. Deletions cut 6 bases from V and 3 bases from J, with 21 bases between. CDR3 length: 16 amino acids. This CDR3 is CASSSPTPASLYEQYF. CDR3 nucleotides: TGTGCCAGCAGCTCTCCTACTCCGGCCAGTCTCTACGAGCAGTACTTC. Complete variable domain (other parts from reference TRBV28 and TRBJ2-7): DVKVTQSSRYLVKRTGEKVFLECVQDMDHENMFWYRQDPGLGLRLIYFSYDVKMKEKGDIPEGYSVSREKKERFSLILESASTNQTSMYLCASSSPTPASLYEQYFGPGTRLTVT.

The rearrangement links TRBV2 to TRBJ1-2, with D unresolved. Trimming cost V 2 bases and J 0 bases, with 7 bases left between them. Germline lookup yields CDR1 SNHLY and CDR2 FYNNEI. The CDR3 runs 14 residues. The CDR3 DNA is TGTGCCAGCAGTGAAAAGACGACTAACTATGGCTACACCTTC. Translated, it gives CASSEKTTNYGYTF.

The rearrangement links TRBV15 to TRBJ2-1; no firm D call. V lost 8 bases and J lost 9, with 17 bases in between. CDR3 length: 13 residues. Germline assignment: CDR1 LNHNV and CDR2 YYDKDF (reference sequence). CDR3 in amino acids: CATSSRSPGEQFF. The DNA for the CDR3 is TGTGCCACCTCCTCCCGATCCCCCGGTGAGCAGTTCTTC.

V is TRBV2 and J is TRBJ1-5; D not resolved. The CDR3 has 12 amino acids. CDR1 SNHLY and CDR2 FYNNEI come from the germline V gene. The V gene lost 6 bases and the J gene lost 8 bases, with 11 bases spanning the gap. CDR3 amino acids: CASSRVLEPQHF. DNA for the CDR3: TGTGCCAGCAGCCGCGTCTTGGAGCCCCAGCATTTT.

The chain carries TRBV2 and TRBJ2-3; perhaps TRBD2 as D (5 bases). Trimming cost V 1 base and J 2 bases, with 10 bases left between them. The CDR3 spans 15 residues. Germline V gives CDR1 SNHLY, CDR2 FYNNEI. CDR3 residues: CASSEGRRLTDTQYF. CDR3 DNA: TGTGCCAGCAGTGAAGGAAGGAGGCTCACAGATACGCAGTATTTT.

This clonotype was counted between two and nine times. CDR3 loop: CASKKGNPATEAFF. CDR3 DNA sequence: TGTGCCAGCAAAAAGGGGAACCCTGCCACTGAAGCTTTCTTT. The V call is TRBV2, the J call TRBJ1-1; a possible D gene is TRBD1 (5 bases). Deletions cut 7 bases from V and 4 bases from J, with 16 bases between. CDR3 length: 14 residues. Germline V gives CDR1 SNHLY, CDR2 FYNNEI.

This clonotype was seen many times. This chain links TRBV18 with TRBJ1-5; a possible D gene is TRBD1 (5 bases). This CDR3 region has 15 residues. V was trimmed by 2 bases and J by 0 bases, leaving 8 bases between them. Germline-derived CDR1 and CDR2 are KGHSH and LQKENI. CDR3 in amino acids: CASSPGTYSNQPQHF. The CDR3 DNA reads TGTGCCAGCTCACCAGGGACCTATAGCAATCAGCCCCAGCATTTT.

A few counts support this clonotype. This rearrangement joins TRBV6-5 to TRBJ1-4; 9 bases fit TRBD1. V trimming: 5 bases; J trimming: 8 bases; junction bases outside the gene matches: 15. Germline assignment: CDR1 MNHEY and CDR2 SVGAGI. The CDR3 extends over 17 amino acids. Here the CDR3 reads CASSKLFNRGRREKLFF. CDR3 DNA sequence: TGTGCCAGCAGTAAACTTTTCAACAGGGGGCGTCGAGAAAAACTGTTTTTT.

This clonotype has more than one count but fewer than ten. V usage is TRBV11-2 and J usage is TRBJ2-1, with 7 bases fitting TRBD2. CDR3 size: 13 residues. V lost 2 bases, J lost 10 bases, and 5 bases stayed unmatched. CDR1 SGHAT and CDR2 FQNNGV come from the germline V gene. The CDR3 DNA reads TGTGCCAGCAGCTTATCTAGCGGAGAGGAGCAGTTCTTC. Its translation is CASSLSSGEEQFF.

This clonotype has just a few counts. This rearrangement joins TRBV2 to TRBJ2-7; a weak D match, TRBD2 (5 bases). CDR3 length equals 11 residues. The V end was cut by 6 bases, the J end by 7 bases, with 10 bases between. Looked up from germline, CDR1 is SNHLY and CDR2 is FYNNEI. The CDR3 reads CASRDFEEQYF. As DNA, the CDR3 is TGTGCCAGCAGGGACTTCGAAGAGCAGTACTTC.

This clonotype was observed many times. CDR3 sequence reads: CASSQGDQPQHF. As DNA, the CDR3 is TGTGCCAGCAGCCAAGGTGATCAGCCCCAGCATTTT. The chain employs TRBV3-1 and TRBJ1-5; D remains ambiguous. The V and J ends lost 1 base and 5 bases respectively, with 3 bases between them. The CDR3 totals 12 residues. Germline V gene lookup returns CDR1 LGHDT and CDR2 YNNKEL (reference sequence).

This clonotype has a handful of counts. This could be a read error, since a much larger clone is one nucleotide away. V usage is TRBV6-5 and J usage is TRBJ2-1, with D unclear. This CDR3 has 18 amino acids. Germline V gives CDR1 MNHEY, CDR2 SVGAGI. The CDR3 DNA reads TGTGCCAGCAGTAGGCGACCACTCCTCTCAAGCTCCCACAATGAGCAGTTCTTC. This encodes CASSRRPLLSSSHNEQFF.

The chain joins TRBV12-3 or TRBV12-4 to TRBJ1-1, with 9 bases matching TRBD1. This CDR3 is built from 14 residues. V dropped 6 bases and J dropped 6; count of bases not matched to a gene: 8. The CDR3 region has the DNA TGTGCCAGCAGGCAGGGACAGGGAAATGCTGAAGCTTTCTTT. Its translation is CASRQGQGNAEAFF.

The V and J genes are TRBV29-1 and TRBJ1-1; 10 bases line up with TRBD1. The germline gives CDR1 SQVTM, CDR2 ANQGSEA. With 6 bases clipped from V and 9 bases from J, the junction kept 7 bases outside the gene matches. This CDR3 is 12 amino acids long. CDR3 sequence: CSVQRQGAQAFF. DNA of the CDR3: TGCAGCGTCCAAAGACAGGGGGCACAAGCTTTCTTT.

This clonotype was seen more than once but under ten times. The chain carries TRBV7-9 and TRBJ1-1; 9 bases agree with TRBD1. The ends lost 5 bases at V and 5 bases at J; junction bases unmatched: 6. The CDR3 extends over 14 amino acids. Germline lookup yields CDR1 SEHNR and CDR2 FQNEAQ (reference sequence). The CDR3 coding sequence is TGTGCCAGCAGCGCCGGGACAGGGAGAACTGAAGCTTTCTTT. Its protein product is CASSAGTGRTEAFF.

This clonotype was counted a few times. This rearrangement joins TRBV7-2 to TRBJ2-1; no definite D call. This CDR3 has 13 residues. Trimming pared 0 bases from V and 7 bases from J, leaving 7 bases between. Germline V gene sequence: CDR1 SGHTA, CDR2 FQGNSA. CDR3 in amino acids: CASSLALGNEQFF. CDR3 bases: TGTGCCAGCAGCTTAGCTTTGGGGAATGAGCAGTTCTTC.

The chain carries TRBV5-1 and TRBJ2-1; D may be TRBD2 (5 bases). The CDR3 has 15 residues. V was clipped by 0 bases and J by 0 bases, with 7 bases between them. CDR1 and CDR2 from the germline V gene are SGHRS and YFSETQ. CDR3 DNA sequence: TGCGCCAGCAGCTTGGTTAGCGCCTCCTACAATGAGCAGTTCTTC. Translation gives CASSLVSASYNEQFF.

This clonotype came up many times. The chain combines TRBV11-2 with TRBJ1-1; 7 nucleotides match TRBD1. This CDR3 region has 16 residues. Germline V gene data show CDR1 as SGHAT and CDR2 as FQNNGV. The V and J ends lost 4 bases and 1 base, in that order; junction bases with no gene match: 9. CDR3 in DNA: TGTGCCAGCAGCTCCCGACACAGGGGTAGGAACACTGAAGCTTTCTTT. Encoded protein: CASSSRHRGRNTEAFF.

This clonotype turned up a few times. The rearrangement links TRBV7-2 to TRBJ2-2, with 12 positions matching TRBD2. Germline CDR1 and CDR2: SGHTA and FQGNSA. The CDR3 has 16 amino acids. The J segment lost 5 bases and the V segment lost 5 bases, leaving 6 bases of the junction unmatched. The CDR3 coding sequence is TGTGCCAGCAGCGTACTAGCGGGGGGTCGTACCGGGGAGCTGTTTTTT. Translation: CASSVLAGGRTGELFF.

This clonotype occurred once. The chain combines TRBV28 with TRBJ2-7; D gene uncertain. Trimming shortened V by 1 base and J by 7 bases, and 5 bases separated the two germline ends. This CDR3 region has 11 residues. Per the germline V gene, CDR1 is MDHEN and CDR2 is SYDVKM. CDR3 loop: CASSLSREQYF. The CDR3 DNA is TGTGCCAGCAGTTTATCGAGGGAGCAGTACTTC.

This clonotype was recorded many times. This chain uses TRBV25-1 with TRBJ2-3, with D possibly matching TRBD1 (5 bases). CDR3 length: 14 residues. Germline assignment: CDR1 MGHDK and CDR2 SYGVNS. The ends were cut back, 6 bases at V and 6 bases at J, with 16 bases in the middle. The CDR3 DNA reads as TGTGCCAGCAGAAAGCAGGGATCTACGGATACGCAGTATTTT. Its translation is CASRKQGSTDTQYF.

This clonotype was seen only a few times. V is TRBV20-1 and J is TRBJ2-2; D not resolved. There are 14 residues in the CDR3. Per the germline V gene, CDR1 is DFQATT and CDR2 is SNEGSKA (reference sequence). The germline V and J ends were trimmed by 6 bases and 5 bases, with 16 bases remaining between them. CDR3 region: CSANGPPRTGELFF. The CDR3 region has the DNA TGCAGTGCCAACGGCCCCCCGCGGACCGGGGAGCTGTTTTTT.

This clonotype was counted many times. V is TRBV20-1 and J is TRBJ2-6, with D hard to call. The CDR3 loop spans 15 amino acids. CDR1 DFQATT and CDR2 SNEGSKA come from the germline V gene (reference sequence). V gave up 5 bases and J gave up 2 bases, with 13 bases separating them. Here the CDR3 DNA reads TGCAGTGCTGATGACTGGGGAACTGGGGCCAACGTCCTGACTTTC. It translates to CSADDWGTGANVLTF.